Listed here is a single T cell receptor beta chain. No antigen is known for it. This sample was included in a study of radiotherapy plus CTLA-4 blockade in lung cancer. Study-level results: In blood, early T cell clone dynamics reportedly predicted response best, together with interferon-beta. Researchers report tumor-derived TCR clones expanding in blood after radiotherapy plus ipilimumab.

Generated by immunoSEQ multiplex PCR, the TCRdb table keeps only in-frame clones and is missing some. The sample lists more than 40,000 clones, 88% occurring once. Looked up from germline, CDR1 is SGHRS and CDR2 is YFSETQ. V shed 2 bases and J 2 bases; nucleotides not matched to a gene: 4. The CDR3 runs 14 residues. The origin of this receptor is a human donor with non-small cell lung cancer whose response to radiotherapy plus ipilimumab could not be evaluated. The V call is TRBV5-1, the J call TRBJ2-7; 7 bases match TRBD1. Here the sequenced sample was peripheral blood, taken from a patient treated with radiotherapy plus ipilimumab. CDR3 bases: TGCGCCAGCAGCTTAGCGACAGGGCCCTACGAGCAGTACTTC. Encoded protein: CASSLATGPYEQYF.